These 28 T cell receptor beta chains originate from one sample sequenced in a study of blood T cell repertoires in COVID-19. The repertoire was sequenced with immunoSEQ multiplex PCR; TCRdb's copy has only in-frame clones and lacks some. Of fewer than 30,000 clones in the sample, around 87% were seen once. Material for sequencing was peripheral blood. These TCRs come from a man aged 55 to 70 with acute or convalescent COVID-19.

The chain uses TRBV13 and TRBJ2-1; 9 bases align to TRBD2. Trimming removed 4 bases from V and 1 base from J; junction bases left unmatched: 8. The CDR3 contains 17 residues. CDR1 is PRHDT and CDR2 is FYEKMQ in the germline V gene (reference sequence). The DNA for the CDR3 is TGTGCCAGCAGCTCCCATTTCAGCGGGGGGTCCTACAATGAGCAGTTCTTC. Translation gives CASSSHFSGGSYNEQFF. The whole variable domain, remainder taken from reference TRBV13 and TRBJ2-1, is AAGVIQSPRHLIKEKRETATLKCYPIPRHDTVYWYQQGPGQDPQFLISFYEKMQSDKGSIPDRFSAQQFSDYHSELNMSSLELGDSALYFCASSSHFSGGSYNEQFFGPGTRLTVL.

This clone was picked up a small number of times. The chain couples TRBV3-1 (or the pseudogene TRBV3-2) to TRBJ1-1; D is possibly TRBD1 (6 bases). Trimming took off 1 base at V and 0 bases at J, with 6 bases between the two ends. The CDR3 extends over 14 amino acids. Germline lookup yields CDR1 LGHDT and CDR2 YNNKEL (reference sequence). This chain's CDR3 is CASSQGTVNTEAFF. The CDR3 bases are TGTGCCAGCAGCCAAGGGACAGTGAACACTGAAGCTTTCTTT.

The V gene is TRBV11-3, the J gene TRBJ2-7; possible D gene TRBD1, 6 bases. CDR3 length: 14 residues. Germline assignment: CDR1 SGHNT and CDR2 YENEEA. The V and J ends lost 5 bases and 1 base respectively, with 12 bases between them. The chain's CDR3 is CASSGGGQSYEQYF. The DNA for the CDR3 is TGTGCCAGCAGCGGTGGGGGACAATCCTACGAGCAGTACTTC.

V gene TRBV28 combines with J gene TRBJ1-2; TRBD1 is a possible D gene (5 bases). Germline CDR1 and CDR2: MDHEN and SYDVKM. Trimming pared 3 bases from V and 2 bases from J, leaving 7 bases between. CDR3 size: 13 residues. Here the CDR3 reads CASSFAGNYGYTF. The CDR3 DNA sequence: TGTGCCAGCAGTTTTGCAGGGAACTATGGCTACACCTTC.

The V gene is TRBV5-1, the J gene TRBJ1-6; maybe TRBD1 (6 bases). Germline V CDR1 and CDR2: SGHRS, YFSETQ. Trimming removed 3 bases from V and 9 bases from J, with 13 bases in between. The CDR3 runs to 14 residues. The CDR3 nucleotides are TGCGCCAGCAGCTCCGCCGGACAGCTTTCACCCCTCCACTTT. Its protein is CASSSAGQLSPLHF.

The rearrangement uses TRBV29-1 and TRBJ2-7, with TRBD2 identical over 10 bases. Losses at the gene ends were 7 bases for V and 0 bases for J; bases not matched to a gene: 6. Germline V CDR1 and CDR2: SQVTM, ANQGSEA. The CDR3 spans 14 residues. Here the CDR3 reads CSAGSGGGSYEQYF. In DNA, the CDR3 is TGCAGCGCTGGGAGCGGGGGGGGCTCCTACGAGCAGTACTTC.

This chain links TRBV4-2 with TRBJ1-2; D remains ambiguous. The CDR3 is 13 residues long. Trimming removed 4 bases from V and 1 base from J, with 7 bases in between. The germline V gene has CDR1 LGHNA and CDR2 YNFKEQ. The CDR3 region has the DNA TGTGCCAGCAGCCCTCAGATTAACTATGGCTACACCTTC. It codes for CASSPQINYGYTF.

The J gene is TRBJ1-5, the V gene TRBV5-5; D uncertain. Trimming stripped 4 bases from V and 0 bases from J, with 14 bases between. CDR3 length: 16 residues. Germline loops: CDR1 SGHKS, CDR2 YYEKEE (reference sequence). The CDR3 region is CASSLGRKYSNQPQHF. The DNA of the CDR3 is TGTGCCAGCAGCCTGGGGAGAAAATATAGCAATCAGCCCCAGCATTTT.

The chain combines TRBV3-1 (or the pseudogene TRBV3-2) with TRBJ2-3, with 11 bases that match TRBD2. Looked up from germline, CDR1 is LGHDT and CDR2 is YNNKEL (reference sequence). Unmatched junction bases numbered 4, after V lost 4 bases and J lost 4 bases. This CDR3 spans 15 amino acids. Written as DNA, the CDR3 is TGTGCCAGCAGCCGACTAGCGGGATTAGCAGATACGCAGTATTTT. It specifies CASSRLAGLADTQYF.

This sequence joins TRBV7-2 and TRBJ1-3; D might be TRBD1 (6 bases). Germline CDR1 reads SGHTA; CDR2 reads FQGNSA. The length of the CDR3 is 17 residues. Trimming took 1 base from V and 0 from J, leaving 13 bases between them. The CDR3 region is CASSLDYRASSGNTIYF. CDR3 bases: TGTGCCAGCAGCTTAGATTACAGGGCTAGCTCTGGAAACACCATATATTTT.

This clone was found a few times. V usage is TRBV7-3 and J usage is TRBJ2-1; 8 bases line up with TRBD2. Germline V lookup: CDR1 SGHTA, CDR2 FQGTGA. The J segment lost 4 bases and the V segment lost 2 bases, leaving 4 bases of the junction unmatched. The CDR3 covers 15 residues. In DNA form, the CDR3 reads TGTGCCAGCAGCTTACTCGCGGGAGGATACAATGAGCAGTTCTTC. Amino acids: CASSLLAGGYNEQFF. The full variable domain, with the rest looked up from reference TRBV7-3 and TRBJ2-1, is GAGVSQTPSNKVTEKGKYVELRCDPISGHTALYWYRQSLGQGPEFLIYFQGTGAADDSGLPNDRFFAVRPEGSVSTLKIQRTERGDSAVYLCASSLLAGGYNEQFFGPGTRLTVL.

V usage is TRBV4-1 and J usage is TRBJ2-1; D might be TRBD1 (5 bases). Trimming cost V 6 bases and J 6 bases, with 12 bases left between them. There are 13 residues in the CDR3. The germline V gene encodes CDR1 MGHRA and CDR2 YSYEKL. CDR3 in amino acids: CASREDSPNEQFF. CDR3 bases: TGCGCCAGCAGAGAAGACAGTCCCAATGAGCAGTTCTTC.

V and J are TRBV7-2 and TRBJ1-6, with 10 bases matching TRBD1. Germline V gives CDR1 SGHTA, CDR2 FQGNSA. The CDR3 is made up of 15 amino acids. The V and J ends lost 5 bases and 5 bases, in that order; junction bases with no gene match: 3. CDR3 sequence (DNA): TGTGCCAGCAGCCCCGGGACAGGGGATAATTCACCCCTCCACTTT. Encoded protein: CASSPGTGDNSPLHF. The full variable domain, rest sourced from reference TRBV7-2 and TRBJ1-6, is GAGVSQSPSNKVTEKGKDVELRCDPISGHTALYWYRQSLGQGLEFLIYFQGNSAPDKSGLPSDRFSAERTGGSVSTLTIQRTQQEDSAVYLCASSPGTGDNSPLHFGNGTRLTVT.

The gene calls are TRBV6-6 and TRBJ1-2, with TRBD1 matching over 9 bases. Per the germline V gene, CDR1 is MNHNY and CDR2 is SVGAGI (reference sequence). The CDR3 loop spans 13 amino acids. Trimming took 6 bases from V and 6 from J; bases not matched to a gene: 5. The CDR3 is CASRPTGGDGYTF. CDR3 DNA: TGTGCCAGCAGACCCACAGGGGGCGATGGCTACACCTTC.

The chain employs TRBV7-6 and TRBJ2-5; 9 nucleotides line up with TRBD1. Germline V lookup: CDR1 SGHVS, CDR2 FNYEAQ. With 5 bases clipped from V and 5 bases from J, the junction kept 9 bases outside the gene matches. The CDR3 is 15 amino acids. CDR3 coding DNA: TGTGCCAGCAGCCCCAATACAGGGGGCTTGGAGACCCAGTACTTC. Translated: CASSPNTGGLETQYF. Supplemented by reference TRBV7-6 and TRBJ2-5, the full variable domain reads GAGVSQSPRYKVTKRGQDVALRCDPISGHVSLYWYRQALGQGPEFLTYFNYEAQQDKSGLPNDRFSAERPEGSISTLTIQRTEQRDSAMYRCASSPNTGGLETQYFGPGTRLLVL.

The chain employs TRBV18 and TRBJ1-5; 7 nucleotides agree with TRBD1. The junction had 15 bases not matched to a gene; V was cut back by 5 bases and J by 2 bases. Per germline, CDR1 KGHSH and CDR2 LQKENI. This CDR3 is built from 18 residues. The CDR3 DNA follows: TGTGCCAGCTCAACAGGGGACGGCGACCTATGGGGCAATCAGCCCCAGCATTTT. It is translated as CASSTGDGDLWGNQPQHF.

V usage is TRBV7-2 and J usage is TRBJ2-1, with 11 bases that match TRBD1. CDR1 and CDR2 from the germline V gene are SGHTA and FQGNSA. There are 14 residues in the CDR3. The J segment lost 8 bases and the V segment lost 5 bases, leaving 5 bases of the junction unmatched. The CDR3 loop reads CASSGDRGVYEQFF. The CDR3 nucleotides read TGTGCCAGCAGCGGGGACAGGGGGGTGTATGAGCAGTTCTTC. The full variable domain, in which reference TRBV7-2 and TRBJ2-1 provide the parts outside the CDR3, is GAGVSQSPSNKVTEKGKDVELRCDPISGHTALYWYRQSLGQGLEFLIYFQGNSAPDKSGLPSDRFSAERTGGSVSTLTIQRTQQEDSAVYLCASSGDRGVYEQFFGPGTRLTVL.

This clone was seen a few times. This chain links TRBV10-1 with TRBJ2-7, with TRBD2 identical over 9 bases. The V and J ends lost 5 bases and 1 base, in that order; junction bases with no gene match: 6. CDR1 is WNHNN and CDR2 is SYGVQD in the germline V gene (reference sequence). The CDR3 is made up of 15 amino acids. CDR3 residues: CASSQGLAGSYEQYF. DNA of the CDR3: TGCGCCAGCAGTCAGGGTCTAGCGGGGTCCTACGAGCAGTACTTC.

The gene calls are TRBV14 and TRBJ2-5, with TRBD1 identical over 8 bases. CDR1 SGHDN and CDR2 FVKESK come from the germline V gene. The CDR3 runs to 16 residues. V lost 3 bases to trimming and J lost 5 bases; unmatched junction nucleotides: 11. For the CDR3, the DNA is TGTGCCAGCAGCCATCTAACCAGGGGGCCTGGGGAGACCCAGTACTTC. Protein product: CASSHLTRGPGETQYF.

This chain links TRBV7-3 with TRBJ2-6; 7 bases are shared with TRBD1. The CDR3 is 13 residues long. Germline V gives CDR1 SGHTA, CDR2 FQGTGA. J gave up 12 bases and V 6 bases, and 8 bases lay outside the gene matches. The CDR3 is CASSSTGTAVLTF. The CDR3 DNA sequence: TGTGCCAGCAGTTCTACCGGGACAGCCGTCCTGACTTTC.

This chain connects TRBV10-2 to TRBJ1-2, with 8 bases that match TRBD1. V was clipped by 4 bases and J by 5 bases; unmatched bases: 0. The CDR3 is 12 residues long. CDR1 and CDR2 (germline): WSHSY, SAAADI. The CDR3 region is CASSGQGYGYTF. The CDR3 DNA reads TGCGCCAGCAGTGGACAGGGGTATGGCTACACCTTC.

The DNA for the CDR3 is TGTGCCAGACTTGGGAGGGGGGGAGGCACAGATACGCAGTATTTT. It codes for CARLGRGGGTDTQYF. The chain carries TRBV2 and TRBJ2-3, with a weak D call TRBD2 (7 bases). Trimming pared 9 bases from V and 1 base from J, leaving 17 bases between. In germline, CDR1 is SNHLY, CDR2 FYNNEI. This CDR3 contains 15 residues.

The chain joins TRBV6-5 to TRBJ2-2; the D gene is possibly TRBD1 (5 bases). Germline CDR1 reads MNHEY; CDR2 reads SVGAGI. The CDR3 sequence is 15 residues long. The ends were cut back, 7 bases at V and 3 bases at J, with 15 bases in the middle. In DNA, the CDR3 is TGTGCCAGCAAAAAGGACACGACGGACACCGGGGAGCTGTTTTTT. Amino acids: CASKKDTTDTGELFF.

The sample holds a few counts of this clone. The V gene is TRBV18, the J gene TRBJ1-2; no reliable D call. The CDR3 contains 14 residues. Germline V gene lookup returns CDR1 KGHSH and CDR2 LQKENI. Between the trimmed V and J ends, which lost 4 bases and 2 bases, there was a span of 11 bases. CDR3 in DNA: TGTGCCAGCTCACGCGGAGCGAACAACTATGGCTACACCTTC. Protein: CASSRGANNYGYTF.

V is TRBV19 and J is TRBJ2-1, with D possibly TRBD1 on 6 matching bases. CDR3 length: 13 amino acids. Trimming removed 0 bases from V and 12 bases from J, with 12 bases in between. CDR1 LNHDA and CDR2 SQIVND come from the germline V gene (reference sequence). The CDR3 loop reads CASSIDRETGQFF. The CDR3, as DNA: TGTGCCAGTAGTATAGATCGTGAGACAGGGCAGTTCTTC.

This chain uses TRBV5-1 with TRBJ1-1; 8 bases fit TRBD1. Germline V CDR1 and CDR2: SGHRS, YFSETQ. The V gene end was trimmed by 1 base and the J gene end by 1 base; junction bases not matched to a gene: 0. The CDR3 contains 14 residues. DNA for the CDR3: TGCGCCAGCAGCTTGACAGGGGGGAACACTGAAGCTTTCTTT. Protein sequence: CASSLTGGNTEAFF.

This chain joins TRBV10-1 and TRBJ2-3; weak D call: TRBD1 (6 bases). V was shortened by 5 bases and J by 11 bases, with 20 bases between the two germline ends. Per germline, CDR1 WNHNN and CDR2 SYGVQD (reference sequence). The CDR3 length is 14 residues. CDR3 loop: CASSLQGDVDKQYF. CDR3 nucleotides: TGCGCCAGCAGTCTACAGGGTGATGTGGACAAGCAGTATTTT.

This clone was seen only once. The chain employs TRBV11-1 and TRBJ2-7; the D gene is possibly TRBD1 (5 bases). Between the trimmed V and J ends, which lost 5 bases and 4 bases, there was a span of 18 bases. CDR1 and CDR2 (germline): SGHAT, FQDESV (reference sequence). The CDR3 covers 15 residues. The CDR3 region is CASSLRLAGIYEQYF. The DNA for the CDR3 is TGTGCCAGCAGCCTGAGACTTGCAGGGATTTACGAGCAGTACTTC. The variable domain in full, completed from reference TRBV11-1 and TRBJ2-7, reads EAEVAQSPRYKITEKSQAVAFWCDPISGHATLYWYRQILGQGPELLVQFQDESVVDDSQLPKDRFSAERLKGVDSTLKIQPAELGDSAMYLCASSLRLAGIYEQYFGPGTRLTVT.